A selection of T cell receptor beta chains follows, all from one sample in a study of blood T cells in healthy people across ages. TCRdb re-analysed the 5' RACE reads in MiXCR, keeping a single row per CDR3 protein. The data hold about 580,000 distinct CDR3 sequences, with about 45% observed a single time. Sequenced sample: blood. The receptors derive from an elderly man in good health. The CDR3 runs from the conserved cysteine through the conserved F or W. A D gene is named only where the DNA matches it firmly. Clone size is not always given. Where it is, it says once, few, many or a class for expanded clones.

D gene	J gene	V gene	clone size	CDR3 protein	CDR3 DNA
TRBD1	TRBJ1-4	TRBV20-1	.	CSAMGTANEKLFF	TGCAGTGCTATGGGGACAGCTAATGAAAAACTGTTTTTT
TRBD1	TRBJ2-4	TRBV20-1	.	CSARAGRTGGQNIQYF	TGCAGTGCTAGAGCGGGTCGGACAGGGGGGCAAAACATTCAGTACTTC
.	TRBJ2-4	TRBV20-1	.	CSVPITDKNIQYF	TGCAGTGTTCCGATTACCGACAAAAACATTCAGTACTTC
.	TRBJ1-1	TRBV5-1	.	CASSLSGLAFF	TGCGCCAGCAGCTTGTCAGGTTTGGCTTTCTTT
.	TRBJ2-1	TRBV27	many	CASSLLGNEQFF	TGTGCCAGCAGTTTACTTGGCAATGAGCAGTTCTTC
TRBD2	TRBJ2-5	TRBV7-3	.	CASSQAGAPGETQYF	TGTGCCAGCAGCCAAGCGGGAGCGCCGGGAGAGACCCAGTACTTC
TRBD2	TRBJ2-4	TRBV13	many	CASSAPGRGFVQYF	TGTGCCAGCAGCGCCCCCGGGAGGGGGTTCGTTCAGTACTTC
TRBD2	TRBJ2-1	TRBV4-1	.	CASSRGTSGINPSDEQFF	TGCGCCAGCAGCCGTGGGACTAGCGGGATCAATCCTTCCGATGAGCAGTTCTTC
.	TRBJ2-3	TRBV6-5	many	CASSYYRGSTDTQYF	TGTGCCAGCAGTTACTATAGGGGAAGCACAGATACGCAGTATTTT
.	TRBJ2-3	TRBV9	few	CASSPGLRPPDTQYF	TGTGCCAGCAGCCCGGGCCTTCGGCCCCCAGATACGCAGTATTTT
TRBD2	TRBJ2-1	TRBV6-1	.	CACGLDPYNEQFF	TGTGCCTGCGGACTAGATCCCTACAATGAGCAGTTCTTC
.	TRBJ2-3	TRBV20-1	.	CSADGGGGTDTQYF	TGCAGTGCCGACGGAGGGGGCGGCACAGATACGCAGTATTTT
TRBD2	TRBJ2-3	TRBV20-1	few	CSASAGGRVDTQYF	TGCAGTGCTAGCGCGGGAGGGAGGGTTGATACGCAGTATTTT
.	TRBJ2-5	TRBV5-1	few	CASSQNPRGAASETQYF	TGCGCCAGCAGCCAAAACCCCAGGGGCGCGGCCTCGGAGACCCAGTACTTC
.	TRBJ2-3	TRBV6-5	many	CASSYNFGNTQYF	TGTGCCAGCAGTTACAATTTTGGCAATACGCAGTATTTT
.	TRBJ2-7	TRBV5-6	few	CASSKGFSYEQYF	TGTGCCTCTTCCAAAGGGTTCTCCTACGAGCAGTACTTC
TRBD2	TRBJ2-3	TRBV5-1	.	CASKAGGPLADTQYF	TGCGCCAGCAAGGCGGGAGGGCCATTAGCAGATACGCAGTATTTT
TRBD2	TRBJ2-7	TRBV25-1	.	CASSSPGTSREQYF	TGTGCCAGCTCTTCCCCCGGGACTAGTCGTGAGCAGTACTTC
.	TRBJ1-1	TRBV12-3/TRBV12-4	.	CASSPGGRLPTEAFF	TGTGCCAGCAGTCCCGGGGGACGCCTGCCCACTGAAGCTTTCTTT
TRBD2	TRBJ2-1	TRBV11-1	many	CASSSLLAGGYNEQFF	TGTGCCAGCAGCTCCCTACTAGCGGGGGGTTACAATGAGCAGTTCTTC
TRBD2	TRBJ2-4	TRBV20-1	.	CSATGGGHSAKNIQYF	TGCAGTGCTACCGGGGGGGGCCATTCGGCCAAAAACATTCAGTACTTC
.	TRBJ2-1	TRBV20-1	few	CSARAPPSSYNEQFF	TGCAGTGCTAGAGCCCCCCCAAGCTCCTACAATGAGCAGTTCTTC
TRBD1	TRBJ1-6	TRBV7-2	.	CASSTGQINSPLHF	TGTGCCAGCAGCACGGGACAGATAAATTCACCCCTCCACTTT
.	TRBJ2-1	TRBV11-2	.	CASSRPGPGSEQFF	TGTGCCAGCAGCCGGCCGGGACCGGGGAGTGAGCAGTTCTTC
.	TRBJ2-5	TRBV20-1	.	CSAREREETQYF	TGCAGTGCTAGGGAGCGGGAAGAGACCCAGTACTTC
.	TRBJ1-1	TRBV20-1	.	CSAAGSGTEAFF	TGCAGTGCCGCAGGGAGTGGCACTGAAGCTTTCTTT
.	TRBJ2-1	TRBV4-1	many	CASSQDRGDPFNEQFF	TGCGCCAGCAGCCAAGATCGAGGAGATCCCTTCAATGAGCAGTTCTTC
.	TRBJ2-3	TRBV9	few	CASSVGGLSTDTQYF	TGTGCCAGCAGCGTTGGAGGGCTTAGCACAGATACGCAGTATTTT
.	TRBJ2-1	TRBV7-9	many	CASSLGPDNEQFF	TGTGCCAGCAGTCTGGGCCCAGACAATGAGCAGTTCTTC
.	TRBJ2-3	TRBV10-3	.	CAISFARDTQYF	TGTGCCATCAGCTTTGCACGGGATACGCAGTATTTT
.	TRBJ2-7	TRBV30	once	CAWGEGVRYEQYF	TGTGCCTGGGGTGAGGGCGTCCGCTACGAGCAGTACTTC
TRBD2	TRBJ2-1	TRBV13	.	CASSIAGGPGEQFF	TGTGCCAGCAGCATAGCGGGGGGGCCGGGTGAGCAGTTCTTC
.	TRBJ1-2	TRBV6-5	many	CASSYSTALGYTF	TGTGCCAGCAGTTACTCAACAGCTTTGGGCTACACCTTC